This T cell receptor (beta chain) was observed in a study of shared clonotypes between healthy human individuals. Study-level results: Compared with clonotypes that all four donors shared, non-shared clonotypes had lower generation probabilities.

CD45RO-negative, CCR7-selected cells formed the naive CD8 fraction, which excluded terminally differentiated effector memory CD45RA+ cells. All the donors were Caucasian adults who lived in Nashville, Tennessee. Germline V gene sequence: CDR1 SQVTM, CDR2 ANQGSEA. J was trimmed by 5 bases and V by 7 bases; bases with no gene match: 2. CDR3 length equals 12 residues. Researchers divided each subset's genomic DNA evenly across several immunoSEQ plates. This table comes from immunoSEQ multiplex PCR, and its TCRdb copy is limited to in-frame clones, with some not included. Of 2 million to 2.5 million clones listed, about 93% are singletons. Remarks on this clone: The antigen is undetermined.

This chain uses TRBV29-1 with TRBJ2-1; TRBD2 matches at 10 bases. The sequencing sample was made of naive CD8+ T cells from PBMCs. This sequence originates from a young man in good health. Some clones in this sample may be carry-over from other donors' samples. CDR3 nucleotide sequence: TGCAGCGATGGACTAGCGGACAATGAGCAGTTCTTC. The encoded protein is CSDGLADNEQFF.